The rows below give T cell receptor beta chains drawn from one sample of a study of control samples from healthy donors and cancer patients. Profiled with immunoSEQ multiplex PCR; TCRdb holds only in-frame clones, not every one. The sample includes 100,000 to 150,000 clones, roughly 90% of them seen just once. Sample: blood. The origin of the receptors is a man aged 45-65 years in good health. Both conserved end residues are part of each CDR3. The D gene is left open where the match is weak. Clone size, where shown, is once, few, many, or a class for clones that have expanded.

D gene: TRBD1
V gene: TRBV18
clone size: NA
J gene: TRBJ2-5
CDR3 DNA: TGTGCCAGCTCACCAACCGGGGACAGAAAGACCCAGTACTTC
CDR3 protein: CASSPTGDRKTQYF

D gene: TRBD1
V gene: TRBV6-5
clone size: NA
J gene: TRBJ1-1
CDR3 DNA: TGTGCCAGCAGTCTAGGGACAGCGAACACTGAAGCTTTCTTT
CDR3 protein: CASSLGTANTEAFF

D gene: NA
V gene: TRBV5-6
clone size: NA
J gene: TRBJ2-7
CDR3 DNA: TGTGCCAGCAGCTTGAATAGGAGGTCCTACGAGCAGTACTTC
CDR3 protein: CASSLNRRSYEQYF

D gene: TRBD1
V gene: TRBV11-1
clone size: NA
J gene: TRBJ2-2
CDR3 DNA: TGTGCCAGCAGACTTACAGGGGGCACCACCGGGGAGCTGTTTTTT
CDR3 protein: CASRLTGGTTGELFF

D gene: TRBD2
V gene: TRBV7-6
clone size: NA
J gene: TRBJ2-3
CDR3 DNA: TGTGCCAGCAGCTTAGTCCCACTAGCGGGGGGCTACACCTCCACAGATACGCAGTATTTT
CDR3 protein: CASSLVPLAGGYTSTDTQYF

D gene: NA
V gene: TRBV2
clone size: NA
J gene: TRBJ2-2
CDR3 DNA: TGTGCCAGCACTGGGTTAGACACCGGGGAGCTGTTTTTT
CDR3 protein: CASTGLDTGELFF

D gene: NA
V gene: TRBV21-1
clone size: NA
J gene: TRBJ2-7
CDR3 DNA: TGTGCCAGCAGCAAAGCCTTACAAAACCGGGACATCACGCAGTACTTC
CDR3 protein: CASSKALQNRDITQYF

D gene: NA
V gene: TRBV2
clone size: NA
J gene: TRBJ1-1
CDR3 DNA: TGTGCCAGCATGGAGAACACTGAAGCTTTCTTT
CDR3 protein: CASMENTEAFF

D gene: NA
V gene: TRBV30
clone size: NA
J gene: TRBJ1-1
CDR3 DNA: TGTGCCTGGAGCCCAGGGAATTGGGGTCGAGCTTTCTTT
CDR3 protein: CAWSPGNWGRAFF

D gene: NA
V gene: TRBV30
clone size: NA
J gene: TRBJ2-7
CDR3 DNA: TGTGCCTGGAGTGTACCGCCGGGCACTCGCGAGCAGTACTTC
CDR3 protein: CAWSVPPGTREQYF

D gene: TRBD1
V gene: TRBV19
clone size: NA
J gene: TRBJ2-1
CDR3 DNA: TGTGCCAGTAGTATATCCAGGGGGAATGAGCAGTTCTTC
CDR3 protein: CASSISRGNEQFF

D gene: TRBD2
V gene: TRBV5-1
clone size: NA
J gene: TRBJ2-3
CDR3 DNA: TGCGCCAGCAGCTTGACTAGCGGGGGGGCCGCAGATACGCAGTATTTT
CDR3 protein: CASSLTSGGAADTQYF

D gene: TRBD1
V gene: TRBV7-9
clone size: many
J gene: TRBJ2-6
CDR3 DNA: TGTGCCAGCAGCCTTGACAGGGTGACTGGGGCCAACGTCCTGACTTTC
CDR3 protein: CASSLDRVTGANVLTF

D gene: NA
V gene: TRBV5-6
clone size: NA
J gene: TRBJ1-2
CDR3 DNA: TGTGCCAGCAGCTTGGCCAATGGGGACTCGGCTACTAACTATGGCTACACCTTC
CDR3 protein: CASSLANGDSATNYGYTF

D gene: NA
V gene: TRBV27
clone size: NA
J gene: TRBJ1-1
CDR3 DNA: TGTGCCAGCAGTTTATCGCGGGGGAGTGAAGCTTTCTTT
CDR3 protein: CASSLSRGSEAFF

D gene: NA
V gene: TRBV7-2
clone size: NA
J gene: TRBJ2-3
CDR3 DNA: TGTGCCAGCAGCTTATCCCCCACCACAGATACGCAGTATTTT
CDR3 protein: CASSLSPTTDTQYF

D gene: NA
V gene: TRBV16
clone size: NA
J gene: TRBJ2-2
CDR3 DNA: TGTGCCAGCAGCCAAGGGGGCCTCCTGCGCAACACCGGGGAGCTGTTTTTT
CDR3 protein: CASSQGGLLRNTGELFF

D gene: NA
V gene: TRBV6-6
clone size: NA
J gene: TRBJ1-1
CDR3 DNA: TGTGCCAGCAGTTACCTGGGGGGAGTCACTGAAGCTTTCTTT
CDR3 protein: CASSYLGGVTEAFF

D gene: NA
V gene: TRBV7-2
clone size: NA
J gene: TRBJ1-3
CDR3 DNA: TGTGCCAGCAGCTTTCAAGGGATCGGAAACACCATATATTTT
CDR3 protein: CASSFQGIGNTIYF

D gene: NA
V gene: TRBV4-3
clone size: NA
J gene: TRBJ2-3
CDR3 DNA: TGCGCCAGCAGCCAAGAAACCCATTTGGGTACGCAGTATTTT
CDR3 protein: CASSQETHLGTQYF

D gene: NA
V gene: TRBV18
clone size: NA
J gene: TRBJ1-6
CDR3 DNA: TGTGCCAGCTCACCATCAGGGAGACAACCCCTCCACTTT
CDR3 protein: CASSPSGRQPLHF

D gene: NA
V gene: TRBV7-9
clone size: NA
J gene: TRBJ2-4
CDR3 DNA: TGTGCCAGCAGCTTAGTAATCAGCAACCTAGCCAAAAACATTCAGTACTTC
CDR3 protein: CASSLVISNLAKNIQYF

D gene: NA
V gene: TRBV27
clone size: NA
J gene: TRBJ2-7
CDR3 DNA: TGTGCCAGCAGTCGAACAAGGGCCTCCTACGAGCAGTACTTC
CDR3 protein: CASSRTRASYEQYF

D gene: NA
V gene: TRBV5-4
clone size: NA
J gene: TRBJ1-4
CDR3 DNA: TGTGCCAGCAGCTCGGGTGGGAGTGAAAAACTGTTTTTT
CDR3 protein: CASSSGGSEKLFF

D gene: NA
V gene: TRBV3-1/TRBV3-2
clone size: NA
J gene: TRBJ1-5
CDR3 DNA: TGTGCCAGCAGCCATGGGGGGAGCCAGCCCCAGCATTTT
CDR3 protein: CASSHGGSQPQHF

D gene: NA
V gene: TRBV9
clone size: once
J gene: TRBJ2-2
CDR3 DNA: TGTGCCAGCAGCGTGGCAGGGTGGGAGAGCGGGGAGCTGTTTTTT
CDR3 protein: CASSVAGWESGELFF

D gene: NA
V gene: TRBV14
clone size: NA
J gene: TRBJ1-1
CDR3 DNA: TGTGCCAGCAGCCAAACAACCAACACTGAAGCTTTCTTT
CDR3 protein: CASSQTTNTEAFF

D gene: TRBD1
V gene: TRBV5-8
clone size: NA
J gene: TRBJ2-7
CDR3 DNA: TGTGCCAGCAGCTTCGGGACAGTGACCTCCTACGAGCAGTACTTC
CDR3 protein: CASSFGTVTSYEQYF

D gene: TRBD1
V gene: TRBV5-1
clone size: NA
J gene: TRBJ1-3
CDR3 DNA: TGCGCCAGCAGCTTACAGGGGGCATCTGGAAACACCATATATTTT
CDR3 protein: CASSLQGASGNTIYF

D gene: TRBD1
V gene: TRBV18
clone size: NA
J gene: TRBJ1-3
CDR3 DNA: TGTGCCAGCTCATCGGACAGGGGAAACACCATATATTTT
CDR3 protein: CASSSDRGNTIYF

D gene: TRBD1
V gene: TRBV3-1/TRBV3-2
clone size: NA
J gene: TRBJ1-1
CDR3 DNA: TGTGCCAGCAGCCAAGAGGGCGAGGACAGGGGAAACACTGAAGCTTTCTTT
CDR3 protein: CASSQEGEDRGNTEAFF

D gene: NA
V gene: TRBV9
clone size: NA
J gene: TRBJ2-2
CDR3 DNA: TGTGCCAGCAGCGTGACTTACACCGGGGAGCTGTTTTTT
CDR3 protein: CASSVTYTGELFF

D gene: NA
V gene: TRBV5-1
clone size: few
J gene: TRBJ2-7
CDR3 DNA: TGCGCCAGCAGCTTGAGGACGGGGGTATCATACGAGCAGTACTTC
CDR3 protein: CASSLRTGVSYEQYF

D gene: NA
V gene: TRBV19
clone size: NA
J gene: TRBJ2-6
CDR3 DNA: TGTGCCAGTAGTAGCCTTAGGAGCTCTGGGGCCAACGTCCTGACTTTC
CDR3 protein: CASSSLRSSGANVLTF

D gene: NA
V gene: TRBV6-5
clone size: NA
J gene: TRBJ1-1
CDR3 DNA: TGTGCCAGCAGTTACGAAGGCAGGAACACTGAAGCTTTCTTT
CDR3 protein: CASSYEGRNTEAFF

D gene: NA
V gene: TRBV18
clone size: few
J gene: TRBJ1-1
CDR3 DNA: TGTGCCAGCTCACTGGAATTGAACACTGAAGCTTTCTTT
CDR3 protein: CASSLELNTEAFF

D gene: NA
V gene: TRBV11-2
clone size: NA
J gene: TRBJ1-1
CDR3 DNA: TGTGCCAGCAGCTTATTGGGCACTGAAGCTTTCTTT
CDR3 protein: CASSLLGTEAFF

D gene: TRBD1
V gene: TRBV12-3/TRBV12-4
clone size: NA
J gene: TRBJ1-2
CDR3 DNA: TGTGCCAGCAGTCCACAGGGGGGCTATGGCTACACCTTC
CDR3 protein: CASSPQGGYGYTF

D gene: TRBD2
V gene: TRBV25-1
clone size: NA
J gene: TRBJ2-7
CDR3 DNA: TGTGCCAGCAGTGAAGACGGGGGGAAAGACGAGCAGTACTTC
CDR3 protein: CASSEDGGKDEQYF

D gene: TRBD1
V gene: TRBV3-1/TRBV3-2
clone size: NA
J gene: TRBJ1-6
CDR3 DNA: TGTGCCAGCAGCCAAGGCCCAGACAGGGTCCAGTCACCCCTCCACTTT
CDR3 protein: CASSQGPDRVQSPLHF

D gene: NA
V gene: TRBV9
clone size: NA
J gene: TRBJ1-2
CDR3 DNA: TGTGCCAGTGGGGCCCCGGGACTCGGCTACACCTTC
CDR3 protein: CASGAPGLGYTF

D gene: NA
V gene: TRBV5-4
clone size: NA
J gene: TRBJ1-1
CDR3 DNA: TGTGCCAGCAGCTTGTGGCAATCGAACACTGAAGCTTTCTTT
CDR3 protein: CASSLWQSNTEAFF

D gene: TRBD1
V gene: TRBV19
clone size: NA
J gene: TRBJ2-7
CDR3 DNA: TGTGCCAGTAGTAGTGGGACAGGGGGCTACGAGCAGTACTTC
CDR3 protein: CASSSGTGGYEQYF

D gene: NA
V gene: TRBV5-1
clone size: NA
J gene: TRBJ2-5
CDR3 DNA: TGCGCCAGCAGCGCGGCATCAGAGACCCAGTACTTC
CDR3 protein: CASSAASETQYF

D gene: TRBD2
V gene: TRBV5-1
clone size: NA
J gene: TRBJ2-7
CDR3 DNA: TGCGCCAGCAGCGGAGGCAGCGGGGACTACGAGCAGTACTTC
CDR3 protein: CASSGGSGDYEQYF

D gene: NA
V gene: TRBV11-2
clone size: NA
J gene: TRBJ2-2
CDR3 DNA: TGTGCCAGCAGCTTCCGAGGTGGCTACACCGGGGAGCTGTTTTTT
CDR3 protein: CASSFRGGYTGELFF

D gene: NA
V gene: TRBV2
clone size: few
J gene: TRBJ1-1
CDR3 DNA: TGTGCCAGCCGATCGGACAGAATGAACACTGAAGCTTTCTTT
CDR3 protein: CASRSDRMNTEAFF

D gene: TRBD1
V gene: TRBV2
clone size: NA
J gene: TRBJ1-6
CDR3 DNA: TGTGCCAGCAATAGGGACAGGGGTGGGAATTCACCCCTCCACTTT
CDR3 protein: CASNRDRGGNSPLHF

D gene: NA
V gene: TRBV5-6
clone size: NA
J gene: TRBJ2-7
CDR3 DNA: TGTGCCAGCAGCCCTCGCAAGGCCCCCTACGAGCAGTACTTC
CDR3 protein: CASSPRKAPYEQYF